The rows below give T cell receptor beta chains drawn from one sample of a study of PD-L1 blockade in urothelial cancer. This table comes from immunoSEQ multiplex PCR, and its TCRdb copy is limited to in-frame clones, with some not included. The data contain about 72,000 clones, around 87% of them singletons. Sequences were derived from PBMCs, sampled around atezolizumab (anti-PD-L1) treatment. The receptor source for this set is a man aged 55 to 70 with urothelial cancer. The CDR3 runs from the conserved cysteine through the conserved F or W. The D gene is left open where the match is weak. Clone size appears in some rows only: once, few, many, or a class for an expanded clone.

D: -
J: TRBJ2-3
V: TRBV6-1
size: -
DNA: TGTGCCAGCAGTACACCCCCCACAGATACGCAGTATTTT
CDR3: CASSTPPTDTQYF

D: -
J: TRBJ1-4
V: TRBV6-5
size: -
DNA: TGTGCCAGCAGTTACTTGGCGGGCGCAACTAATGAAAAACTGTTTTTT
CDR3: CASSYLAGATNEKLFF

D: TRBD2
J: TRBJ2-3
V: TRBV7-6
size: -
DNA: TGTGCCAGCAGCAAAAGGGGCAGGACTAGCGCCCAACCGTATTTT
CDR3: CASSKRGRTSAQPYF

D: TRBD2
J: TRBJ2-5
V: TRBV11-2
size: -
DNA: TGTGCCAGCAGCTTAGGAGGATGGGGGGGGGTGGAGACCCAGTACTTC
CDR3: CASSLGGWGGVETQYF

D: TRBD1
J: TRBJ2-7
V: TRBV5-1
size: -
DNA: TGCGCCAGCAGCTTGAGGCCGGACAGGGTTTCCGAGCAGTACTTC
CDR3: CASSLRPDRVSEQYF

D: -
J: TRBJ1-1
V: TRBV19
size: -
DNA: TGTGCCAGTAGTATAACAGGGCCGAACACTGAAGCTTTCTTT
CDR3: CASSITGPNTEAFF

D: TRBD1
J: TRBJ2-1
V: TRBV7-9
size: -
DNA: TGTGCCAGCAGGGGTGGGGACAGGGATGTTGATGAGCAGTTCTTC
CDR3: CASRGGDRDVDEQFF

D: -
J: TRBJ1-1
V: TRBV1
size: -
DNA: TGCACCAGCAGCCAAGCCCCGGGACAGGGGGACACTGAAGCTTTCTTT
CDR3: CTSSQAPGQGDTEAFF

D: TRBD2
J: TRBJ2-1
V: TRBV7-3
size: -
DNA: TGTGCCAGCAGCTTATCGGGACTAGCTTACAATGAGCAGTTCTTC
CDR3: CASSLSGLAYNEQFF

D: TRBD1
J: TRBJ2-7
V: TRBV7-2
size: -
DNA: TGTGCCAGCAGCTTAGAGGGGGGACAGGCATACGAGCAGTACTTC
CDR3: CASSLEGGQAYEQYF

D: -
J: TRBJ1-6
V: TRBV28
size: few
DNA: TGTGCCAGCAGTTTATCAGGGATGGGGACACCCCTCCACTTT
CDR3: CASSLSGMGTPLHF

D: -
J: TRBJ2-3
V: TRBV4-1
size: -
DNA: TGCGCCAGCACCCTTCAGAGGGGGGGGACAGATACGCAGTATTTT
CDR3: CASTLQRGGTDTQYF

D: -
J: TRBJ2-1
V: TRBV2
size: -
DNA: TGTGCCAGCAGTGAAGCTGGTAAGAGCTCCTACAATGAGCAGTTCTTC
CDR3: CASSEAGKSSYNEQFF

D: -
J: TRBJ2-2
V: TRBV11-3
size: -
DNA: TGTGCCAGCAGCGCAGGAGGGTCAGGCACCGGGGAGCTGTTTTTT
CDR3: CASSAGGSGTGELFF

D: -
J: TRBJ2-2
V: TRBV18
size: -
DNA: TGTGCCAGCTCACGCGGGGAAACGAACACCGGGGAGCTGTTTTTT
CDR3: CASSRGETNTGELFF

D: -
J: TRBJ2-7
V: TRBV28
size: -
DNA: TGTGCCAGCAGTGAATGGGGCCTTAACACCTACGAGCAGTACTTC
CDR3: CASSEWGLNTYEQYF

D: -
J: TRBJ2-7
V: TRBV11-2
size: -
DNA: TGTGCCAGCAGCTCAGCGCTAGCGCCGGACTACGAGCAGTACTTC
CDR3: CASSSALAPDYEQYF

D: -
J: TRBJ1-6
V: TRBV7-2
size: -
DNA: TGTGCCAGCAGCTCGCCATCGGGAGTTGGCTCCTATAATTCACCCCTCCACTTT
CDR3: CASSSPSGVGSYNSPLHF

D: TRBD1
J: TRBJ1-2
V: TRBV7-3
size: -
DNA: TGTGCCAGCAGCTTACAAGGTCCAGGACAGGGGTATGGCTACACCTTC
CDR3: CASSLQGPGQGYGYTF

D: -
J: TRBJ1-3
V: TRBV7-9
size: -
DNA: TGTGCCAGCAGCTTCGTGGAGAACACCATATATTTT
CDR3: CASSFVENTIYF

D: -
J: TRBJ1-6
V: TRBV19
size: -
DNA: TGTGCCAGTAGTATCACCCACCGGGGGGACTATAATTCACCCCTCCACTTT
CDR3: CASSITHRGDYNSPLHF

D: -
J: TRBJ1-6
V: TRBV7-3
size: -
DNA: TGTGCCAGCAGCTTAATCGGTAATTCACCCCTCCACTTT
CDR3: CASSLIGNSPLHF

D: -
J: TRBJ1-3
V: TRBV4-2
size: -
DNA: TGTGCCAGCAGCCTTAACAGGGAACTGACTGGAAACACCATATATTTT
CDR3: CASSLNRELTGNTIYF

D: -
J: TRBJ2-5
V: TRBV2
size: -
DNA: TGTGCCAGTAAACGGGGTTCCCAAGAGACCCAGTACTTC
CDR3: CASKRGSQETQYF

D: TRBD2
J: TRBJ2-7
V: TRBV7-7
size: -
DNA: TGTGCTAGCAGCTTAGATTACACGGCGGGGGGTCCCTACGAGCAGTACTTC
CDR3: CASSLDYTAGGPYEQYF

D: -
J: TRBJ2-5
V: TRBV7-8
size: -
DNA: TGTGCCAGCAGCCCGGGGAGGCAACAAGAGACCCAGTACTTC
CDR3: CASSPGRQQETQYF

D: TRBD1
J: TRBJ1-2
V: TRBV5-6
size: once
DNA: TGTGCCAGCAGCCTATTTCCGGGACAGGGGGCCAGTGGCTACACCTTC
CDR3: CASSLFPGQGASGYTF

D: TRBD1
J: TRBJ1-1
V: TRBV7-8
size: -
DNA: TGTGCCAGCAGCTTATGGGCCGGACAGGGGATCACTGAAGCTTTCTTT
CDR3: CASSLWAGQGITEAFF

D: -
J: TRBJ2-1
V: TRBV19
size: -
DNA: TGTGCCAGTAGTATTGGAGGGCCCAATGAGCAGTTCTTC
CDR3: CASSIGGPNEQFF

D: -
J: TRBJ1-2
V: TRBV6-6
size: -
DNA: TGTGCCAGCCTCGGAGGGATACCGAACTATGGCTACACCTTC
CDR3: CASLGGIPNYGYTF

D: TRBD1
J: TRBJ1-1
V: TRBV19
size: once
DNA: TGTGCCAGTAGCCGGACAGGGTACACTGAAGCTTTCTTT
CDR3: CASSRTGYTEAFF

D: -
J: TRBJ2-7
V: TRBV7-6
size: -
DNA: TGTGCCAGCAGCTTAACGCGTAATTCCTACGAGCAGTACTTC
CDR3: CASSLTRNSYEQYF

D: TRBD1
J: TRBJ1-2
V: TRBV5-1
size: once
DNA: TGCGCCAGCAGCTTGGCGGGACAGGGTTTTGGCTACACCTTC
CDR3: CASSLAGQGFGYTF

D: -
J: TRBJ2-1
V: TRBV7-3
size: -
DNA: TGTGCCAGCAGCTCTTTGGGCGCAGGGCCGTTACCTGAGCAGTTCTTC
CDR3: CASSSLGAGPLPEQFF

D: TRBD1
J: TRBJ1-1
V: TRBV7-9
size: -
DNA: TGTGCCAGCAGCATCCGGACAGGGGGCGGATCTGAAGCTTTCTTT
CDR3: CASSIRTGGGSEAFF

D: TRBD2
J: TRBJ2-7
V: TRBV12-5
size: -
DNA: TGTGCTAGTGGTTGGGGTGGTGGTAGCGGGACCCGCTCGGAAGAGCAGTACTTC
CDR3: CASGWGGGSGTRSEEQYF

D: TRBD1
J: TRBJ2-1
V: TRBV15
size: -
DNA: TGTGCCACCAGCAGTGCGGGACAGGGTAGTAATGAGCAGTTCTTC
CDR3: CATSSAGQGSNEQFF

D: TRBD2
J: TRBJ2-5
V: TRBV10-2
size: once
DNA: TGCGCCAGCAGTGACAGGAGTAGCGGGGGACAAGAGACCCAGTACTTC
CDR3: CASSDRSSGGQETQYF

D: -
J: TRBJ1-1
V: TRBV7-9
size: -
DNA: TGTGCCAGCAGCCCCCGCAGGGATTCTAACACTGAAGCTTTCTTT
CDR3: CASSPRRDSNTEAFF

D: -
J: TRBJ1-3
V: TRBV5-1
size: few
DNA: TGCGCCATGCTACAGGACGGAGGAAACACCATATATTTT
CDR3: CAMLQDGGNTIYF

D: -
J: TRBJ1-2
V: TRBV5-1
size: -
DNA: TGCGCCAGCAGCTTGAGAACAGGATCCGCTAACTATGGCTACACCTTC
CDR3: CASSLRTGSANYGYTF

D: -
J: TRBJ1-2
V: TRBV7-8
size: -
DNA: TGTGCCAGCAGCTTAGAGCAGGCGAGGGCTCTTGGCTACACCTTC
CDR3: CASSLEQARALGYTF

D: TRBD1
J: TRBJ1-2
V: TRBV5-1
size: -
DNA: TGCGCCAGCAGCCCCCAGGGGACAGTAAACTATGGCTACACCTTC
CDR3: CASSPQGTVNYGYTF

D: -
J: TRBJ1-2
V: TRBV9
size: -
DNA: TGTGCCAGCAGCGTAGGAGGGGCGGCGGGGACTGACTATGGCTACACCTTC
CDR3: CASSVGGAAGTDYGYTF

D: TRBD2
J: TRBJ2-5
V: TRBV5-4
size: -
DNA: TGTGCCAGCAGCTTGTATGGTAGCGGGGGGGCGGAGACCCAGTACTTC
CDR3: CASSLYGSGGAETQYF

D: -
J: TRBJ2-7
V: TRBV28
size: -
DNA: TGTGCCAGCAGTTTATCCCAAACTGAGCAGTACTTC
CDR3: CASSLSQTEQYF

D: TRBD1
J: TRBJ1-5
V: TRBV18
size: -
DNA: TGTGCCAGCTCCTACACAGGGGGCGAAGGCAATCAGCCCCAGCATTTT
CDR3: CASSYTGGEGNQPQHF